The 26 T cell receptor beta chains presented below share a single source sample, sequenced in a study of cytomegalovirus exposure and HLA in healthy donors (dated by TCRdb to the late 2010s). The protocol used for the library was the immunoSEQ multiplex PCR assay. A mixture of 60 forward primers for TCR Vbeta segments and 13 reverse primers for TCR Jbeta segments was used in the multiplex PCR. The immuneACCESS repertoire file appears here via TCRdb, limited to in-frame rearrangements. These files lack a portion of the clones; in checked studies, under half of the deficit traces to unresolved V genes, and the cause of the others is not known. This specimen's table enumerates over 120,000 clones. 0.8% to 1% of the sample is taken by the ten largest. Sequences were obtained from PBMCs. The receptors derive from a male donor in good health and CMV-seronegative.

The CDR3 region has the DNA TGTGCCAGCAGCCCCACGGTAGGGCGGGTTCTATACAATGAGCAGTTCTTC. Residues: CASSPTVGRVLYNEQFF. The chain joins TRBV14 to TRBJ2-1, with a weak D call TRBD2 (5 bases). CDR3 length: 17 residues. CDR1 is SGHDN, CDR2 FVKESK, per germline. With 4 bases removed from V and 4 bases from J, the gap between germline ends came to 20 bases.

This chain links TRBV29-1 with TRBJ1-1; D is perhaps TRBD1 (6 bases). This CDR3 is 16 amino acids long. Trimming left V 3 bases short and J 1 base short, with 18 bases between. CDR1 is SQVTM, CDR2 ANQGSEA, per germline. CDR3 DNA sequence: TGCAGCGTTGAGAGGCAGGGGACGATAAGGAACACTGAAGCTTTCTTT. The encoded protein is CSVERQGTIRNTEAFF.

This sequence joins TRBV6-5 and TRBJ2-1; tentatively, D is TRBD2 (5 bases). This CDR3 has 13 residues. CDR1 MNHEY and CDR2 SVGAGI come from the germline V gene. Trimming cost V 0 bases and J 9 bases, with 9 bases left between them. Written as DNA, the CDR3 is TGTGCCAGCAGTTACTCCGGGGTCGGTGAGCAGTTCTTC. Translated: CASSYSGVGEQFF.

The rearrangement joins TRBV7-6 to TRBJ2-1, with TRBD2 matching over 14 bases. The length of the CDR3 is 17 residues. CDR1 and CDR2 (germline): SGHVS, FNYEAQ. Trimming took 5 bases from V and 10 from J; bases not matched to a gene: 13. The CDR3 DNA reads TGTGCCAGCAGCCCAACGTTCGGACTAGCGGGAGGCCGGGAGCAGTTCTTC. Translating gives CASSPTFGLAGGREQFF.

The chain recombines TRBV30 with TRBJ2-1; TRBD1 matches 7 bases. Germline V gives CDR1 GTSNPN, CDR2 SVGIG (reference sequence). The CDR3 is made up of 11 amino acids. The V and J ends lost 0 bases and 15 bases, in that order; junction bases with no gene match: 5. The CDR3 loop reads CAWSVRGLGFF. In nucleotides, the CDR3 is TGTGCCTGGAGTGTAAGGGGGCTGGGGTTCTTC.

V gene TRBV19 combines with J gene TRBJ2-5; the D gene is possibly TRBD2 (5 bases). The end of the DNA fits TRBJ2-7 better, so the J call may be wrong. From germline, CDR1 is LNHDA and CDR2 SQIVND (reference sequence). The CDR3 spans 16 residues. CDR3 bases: TGTGCCAGTACCTCCGAATTCGGACTTAGCTCCTACGAGCAGTACTTC. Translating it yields CASTSEFGLSSYEQYF.

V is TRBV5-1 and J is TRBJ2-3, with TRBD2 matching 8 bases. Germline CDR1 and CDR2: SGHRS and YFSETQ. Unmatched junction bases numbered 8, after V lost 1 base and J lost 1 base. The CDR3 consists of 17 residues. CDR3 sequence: CASSLLVSGRGTDTQYF. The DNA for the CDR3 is TGCGCCAGCAGCTTGTTGGTGAGCGGGAGAGGCACAGATACGCAGTATTTT. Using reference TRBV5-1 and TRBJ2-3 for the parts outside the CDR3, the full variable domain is KAGVTQTPRYLIKTRGQQVTLSCSPISGHRSVSWYQQTPGQGLQFLFEYFSETQRNKGNFPGRFSGRQFSNSRSEMNVSTLELGDSALYLCASSLLVSGRGTDTQYFGPGTRLTVL.

CDR3 region: CASSQVMEVGQPQHF. As DNA, the CDR3 is TGCGCCAGCAGCCAAGTAATGGAGGTGGGTCAGCCCCAGCATTTT. V usage is TRBV4-3 and J usage is TRBJ1-5; D gene uncertain. The CDR3 extends over 15 amino acids. The V end lost 1 base, the J end lost 6 bases, and 13 bases lay between the germline ends. Germline lookup yields CDR1 LGHNA and CDR2 YSLEER.

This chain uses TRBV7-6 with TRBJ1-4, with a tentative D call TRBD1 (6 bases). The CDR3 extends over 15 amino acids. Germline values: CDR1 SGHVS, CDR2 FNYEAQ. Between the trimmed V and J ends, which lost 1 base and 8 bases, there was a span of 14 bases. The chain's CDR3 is CASSLVVGGYEKLFF. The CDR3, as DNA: TGTGCCAGCAGCTTAGTCGTAGGGGGATACGAAAAACTGTTTTTT.

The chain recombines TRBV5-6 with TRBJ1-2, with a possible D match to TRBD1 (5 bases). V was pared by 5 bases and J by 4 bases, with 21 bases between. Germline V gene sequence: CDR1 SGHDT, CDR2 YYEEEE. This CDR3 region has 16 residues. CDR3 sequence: CASSWKGRVRAYGYTF. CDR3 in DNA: TGTGCCAGCAGTTGGAAGGGCAGGGTGAGAGCCTATGGCTACACCTTC.

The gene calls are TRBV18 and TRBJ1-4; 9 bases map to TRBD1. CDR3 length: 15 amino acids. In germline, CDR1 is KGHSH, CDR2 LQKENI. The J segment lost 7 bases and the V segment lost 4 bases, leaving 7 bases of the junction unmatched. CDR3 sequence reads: CASSQATGGGEKLFF. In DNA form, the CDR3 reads TGTGCCAGCTCACAGGCCACAGGGGGCGGTGAAAAACTGTTTTTT.

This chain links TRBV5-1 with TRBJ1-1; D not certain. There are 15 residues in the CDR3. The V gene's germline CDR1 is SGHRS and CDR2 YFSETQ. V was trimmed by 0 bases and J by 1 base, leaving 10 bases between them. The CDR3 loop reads CASSLGADRNTEAFF. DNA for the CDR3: TGCGCCAGCAGCTTGGGGGCCGATAGGAACACTGAAGCTTTCTTT.

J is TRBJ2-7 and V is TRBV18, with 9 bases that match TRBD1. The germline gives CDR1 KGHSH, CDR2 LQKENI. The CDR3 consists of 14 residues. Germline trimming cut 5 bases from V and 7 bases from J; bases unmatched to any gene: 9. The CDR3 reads CASSVATGGKEQYF. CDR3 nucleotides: TGTGCCAGCTCAGTAGCGACAGGGGGAAAAGAGCAGTACTTC.

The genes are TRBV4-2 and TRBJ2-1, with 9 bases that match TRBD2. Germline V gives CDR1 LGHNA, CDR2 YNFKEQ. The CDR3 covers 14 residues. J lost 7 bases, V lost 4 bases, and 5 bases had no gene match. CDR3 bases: TGTGCCAGCAGCCGCAGCGGGGGGCCTAATGAGCAGTTCTTC. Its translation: CASSRSGGPNEQFF.

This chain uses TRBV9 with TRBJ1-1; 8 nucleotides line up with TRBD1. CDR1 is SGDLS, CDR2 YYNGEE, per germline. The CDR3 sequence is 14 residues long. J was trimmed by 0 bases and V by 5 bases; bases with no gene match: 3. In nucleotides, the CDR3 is TGTGCCAGCAGTGAGGACAGGGTGAACACTGAAGCTTTCTTT. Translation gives CASSEDRVNTEAFF.

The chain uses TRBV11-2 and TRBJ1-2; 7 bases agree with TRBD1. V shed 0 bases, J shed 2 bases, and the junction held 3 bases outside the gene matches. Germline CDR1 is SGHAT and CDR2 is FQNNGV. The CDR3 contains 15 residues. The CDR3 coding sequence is TGTGCCAGCAGCTTAGATCCAGGGGGGAACTATGGCTACACCTTC. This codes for CASSLDPGGNYGYTF.

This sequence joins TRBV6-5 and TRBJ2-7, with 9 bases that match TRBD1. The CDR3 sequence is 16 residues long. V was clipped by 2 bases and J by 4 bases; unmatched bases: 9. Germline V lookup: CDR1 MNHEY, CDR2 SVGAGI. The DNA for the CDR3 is TGTGCCAGCAGTTACCCCTCCGGGACAGGGAATTACGAGCAGTACTTC. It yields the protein CASSYPSGTGNYEQYF.

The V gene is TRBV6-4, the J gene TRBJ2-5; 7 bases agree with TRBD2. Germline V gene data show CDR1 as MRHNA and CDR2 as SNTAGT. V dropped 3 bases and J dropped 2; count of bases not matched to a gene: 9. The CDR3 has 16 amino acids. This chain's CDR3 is CASSETGGSVQETQYF. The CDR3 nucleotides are TGTGCCAGCAGTGAAACCGGCGGGAGCGTACAAGAGACCCAGTACTTC.

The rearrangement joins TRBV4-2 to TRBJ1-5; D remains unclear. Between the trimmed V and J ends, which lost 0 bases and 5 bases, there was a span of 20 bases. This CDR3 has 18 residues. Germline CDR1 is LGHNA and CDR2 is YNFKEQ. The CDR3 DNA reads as TGTGCCAGCAGCCAAGATGGTCAGAGGCCAAGGGAGGATCAGCCCCAGCATTTT. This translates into CASSQDGQRPREDQPQHF.

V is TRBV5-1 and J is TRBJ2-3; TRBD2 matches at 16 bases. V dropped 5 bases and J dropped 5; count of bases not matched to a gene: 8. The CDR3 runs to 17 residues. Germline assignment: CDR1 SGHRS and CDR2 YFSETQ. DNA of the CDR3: TGCGCCAGCAGTACCGGGACTAGCGGGAGGGCCAGAGATACGCAGTATTTT. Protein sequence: CASSTGTSGRARDTQYF.

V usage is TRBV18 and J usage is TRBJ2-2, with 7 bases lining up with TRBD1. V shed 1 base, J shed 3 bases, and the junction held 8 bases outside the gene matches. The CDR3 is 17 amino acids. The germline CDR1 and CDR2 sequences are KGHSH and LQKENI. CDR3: CASSPRNKGADTGELFF. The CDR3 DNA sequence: TGTGCCAGCTCACCACGAAATAAGGGGGCGGACACCGGGGAGCTGTTTTTT. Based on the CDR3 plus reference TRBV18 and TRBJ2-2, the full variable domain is NAGVMQNPRHLVRRRGQEARLRCSPMKGHSHVYWYRQLPEEGLKFMVYLQKENIIDESGMPKERFSAEFPKEGPSILRIQQVVRGDSAAYFCASSPRNKGADTGELFFGEGSRLTVL.

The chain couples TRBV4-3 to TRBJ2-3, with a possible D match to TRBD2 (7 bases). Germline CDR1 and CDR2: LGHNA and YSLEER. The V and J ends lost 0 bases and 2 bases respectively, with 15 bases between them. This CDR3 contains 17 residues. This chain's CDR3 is CASSQEPAGAFTDTQYF. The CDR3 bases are TGCGCCAGCAGCCAAGAACCGGCGGGGGCCTTCACAGATACGCAGTATTTT.

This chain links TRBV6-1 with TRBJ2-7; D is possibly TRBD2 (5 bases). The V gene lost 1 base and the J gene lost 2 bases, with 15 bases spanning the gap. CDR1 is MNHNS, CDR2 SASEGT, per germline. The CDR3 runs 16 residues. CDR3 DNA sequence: TGTGCCAGCAGTGAAGGAGGGAAAAGGCGCGCCTACGAGCAGTACTTC. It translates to CASSEGGKRRAYEQYF.

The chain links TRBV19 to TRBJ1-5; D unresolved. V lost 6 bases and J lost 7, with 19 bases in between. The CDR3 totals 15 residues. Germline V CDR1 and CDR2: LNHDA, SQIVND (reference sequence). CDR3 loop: CASSPDWFGGQPQHF. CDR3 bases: TGTGCCAGTAGCCCCGACTGGTTCGGAGGACAGCCCCAGCATTTT.

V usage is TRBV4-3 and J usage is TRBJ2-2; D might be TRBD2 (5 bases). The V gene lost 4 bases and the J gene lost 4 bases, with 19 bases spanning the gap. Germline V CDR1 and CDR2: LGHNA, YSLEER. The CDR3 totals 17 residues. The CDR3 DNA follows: TGCGCCAGCAGCCCGGAATGGGAGCCTCGAGGCACCGGGGAGCTGTTTTTT. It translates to CASSPEWEPRGTGELFF.

CDR3 sequence (DNA): TGCGCCACACTGGAGCTGGCAGGGGGAGCCGGGGAGCTGTTTTTT. Its protein product is CATLELAGGAGELFF. V is TRBV5-1 and J is TRBJ2-2, with 7 bases fitting TRBD1. After removal of 9 bases from V and 6 bases from J, the junction contained 14 bases not matched to a gene. The V gene's germline CDR1 is SGHRS and CDR2 YFSETQ. This CDR3 is 15 amino acids long.